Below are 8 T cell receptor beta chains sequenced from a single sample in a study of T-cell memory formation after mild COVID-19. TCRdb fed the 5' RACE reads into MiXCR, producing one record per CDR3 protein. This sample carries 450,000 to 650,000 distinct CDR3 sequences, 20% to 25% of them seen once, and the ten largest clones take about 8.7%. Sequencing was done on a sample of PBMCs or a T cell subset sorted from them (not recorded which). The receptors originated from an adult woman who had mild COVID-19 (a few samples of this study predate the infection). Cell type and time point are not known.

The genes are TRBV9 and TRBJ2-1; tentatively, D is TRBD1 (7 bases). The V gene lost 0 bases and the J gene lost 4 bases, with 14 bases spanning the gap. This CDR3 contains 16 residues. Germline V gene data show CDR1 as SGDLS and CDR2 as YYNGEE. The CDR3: CASSVGGQEGYNEQFF. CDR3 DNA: TGTGCCAGCAGCGTAGGAGGACAGGAGGGGTACAATGAGCAGTTCTTC.

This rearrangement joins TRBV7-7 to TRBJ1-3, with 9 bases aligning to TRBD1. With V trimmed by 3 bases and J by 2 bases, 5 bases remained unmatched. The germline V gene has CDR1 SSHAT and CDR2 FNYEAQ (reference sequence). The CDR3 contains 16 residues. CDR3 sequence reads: CASSFVGQGTGNTIYF. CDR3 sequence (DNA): TGTGCCAGCAGCTTTGTTGGACAGGGGACTGGAAACACCATATATTTT. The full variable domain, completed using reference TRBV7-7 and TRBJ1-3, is GAGVSQSPRYKVTKRGQDVTLRCDPISSHATLYWYQQALGQGPEFLTYFNYEAQPDKSGLPSDRFSAERPEGSISTLTIQRTEQRDSAMYRCASSFVGQGTGNTIYFGEGSWLTVV.

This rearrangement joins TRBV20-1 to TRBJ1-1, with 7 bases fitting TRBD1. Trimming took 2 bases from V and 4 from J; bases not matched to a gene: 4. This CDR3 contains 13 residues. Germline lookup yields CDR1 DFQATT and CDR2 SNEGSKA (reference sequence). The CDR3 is CSARQGGATEAFF. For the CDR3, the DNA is TGCAGTGCTAGACAGGGGGGGGCCACTGAAGCTTTCTTT.

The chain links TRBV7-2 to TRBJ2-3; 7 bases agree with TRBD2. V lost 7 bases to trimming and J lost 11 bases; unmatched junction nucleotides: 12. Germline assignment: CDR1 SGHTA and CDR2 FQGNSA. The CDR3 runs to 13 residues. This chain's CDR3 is CASKSGTTVWQYF. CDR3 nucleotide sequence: TGTGCCAGCAAGTCCGGGACTACCGTATGGCAGTATTTT.

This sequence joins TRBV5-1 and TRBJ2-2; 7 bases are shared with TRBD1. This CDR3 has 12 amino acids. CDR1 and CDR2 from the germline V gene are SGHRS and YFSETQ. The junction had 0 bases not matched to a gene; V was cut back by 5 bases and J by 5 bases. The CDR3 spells CASRTGTGELFF. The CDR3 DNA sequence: TGCGCCAGCAGGACAGGGACCGGGGAGCTGTTTTTT.

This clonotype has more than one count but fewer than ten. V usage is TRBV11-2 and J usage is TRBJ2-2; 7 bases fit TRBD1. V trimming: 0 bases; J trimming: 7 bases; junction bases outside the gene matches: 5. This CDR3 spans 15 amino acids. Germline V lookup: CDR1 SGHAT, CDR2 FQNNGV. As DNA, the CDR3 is TGTGCCAGCAGCTTAGAGACAGGGTTAAACGGGGAGCTGTTTTTT. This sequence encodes CASSLETGLNGELFF.

CDR3 amino acids: CAISESGGPRTDTQYF. CDR3 bases: TGTGCCATCAGTGAGTCTGGGGGCCCACGCACAGATACGCAGTATTTT. This rearrangement joins TRBV10-3 to TRBJ2-3; weak D call: TRBD1 (6 bases). Germline loops: CDR1 ENHRY, CDR2 SYGVKD. The V and J ends lost 0 bases and 1 base respectively, with 11 bases between them. This CDR3 comprises 16 residues.

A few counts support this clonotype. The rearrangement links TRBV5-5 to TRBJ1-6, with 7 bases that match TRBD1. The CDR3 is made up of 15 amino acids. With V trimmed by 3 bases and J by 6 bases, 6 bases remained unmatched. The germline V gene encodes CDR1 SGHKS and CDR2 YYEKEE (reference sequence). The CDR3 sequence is CASSSLDRSNSPLHF. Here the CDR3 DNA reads TGTGCCAGCAGCTCGCTGGACAGGAGTAATTCACCCCTCCACTTT.